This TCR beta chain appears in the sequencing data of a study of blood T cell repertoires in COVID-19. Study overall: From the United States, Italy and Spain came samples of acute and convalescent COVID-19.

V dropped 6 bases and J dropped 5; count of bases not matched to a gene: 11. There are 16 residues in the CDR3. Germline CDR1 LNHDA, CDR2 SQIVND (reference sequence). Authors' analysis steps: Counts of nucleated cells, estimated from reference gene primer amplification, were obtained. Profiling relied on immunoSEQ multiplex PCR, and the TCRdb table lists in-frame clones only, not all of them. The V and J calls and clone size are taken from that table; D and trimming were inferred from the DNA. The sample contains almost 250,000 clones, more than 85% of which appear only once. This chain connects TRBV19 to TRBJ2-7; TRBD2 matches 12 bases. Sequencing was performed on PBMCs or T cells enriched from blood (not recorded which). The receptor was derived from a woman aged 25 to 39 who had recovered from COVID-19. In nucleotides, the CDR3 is TGTGCCAGTAGCTTGACTAGCGGGAGTTCCTATCACGAGCAGTACTTC. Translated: CASSLTSGSSYHEQYF.